The present T cell receptor beta chain was sequenced within a study of shared clonotypes between healthy human individuals. Donors comprised only Caucasian adults living in Nashville, Tennessee. A CD45RA+ naive subset and a CD45RA-negative memory subset were split from CD4+ cells. Sequenced by immunoSEQ multiplex PCR; TCRdb stores in-frame clones only, minus some. Here the sample spans about 700,000 clones, over 65% being singletons. V shed 3 bases and J shed 8 bases, with 8 bases lying between them. CDR1 and CDR2 from the germline V gene are LGHNA and YNFKEQ. The length of the CDR3 is 12 residues. Sequenced input: memory CD4+ T cells sorted from blood. Subset defined: CD45RA-negative fraction. The V call is TRBV4-2, the J call TRBJ1-3; D is undetermined. The TCR sequence derives from a young woman in good health. The CDR3 sequence: CASSQRHDTIYF. Written as DNA, the CDR3 is TGTGCCAGCAGCCAGAGACATGACACCATATATTTT.